The rows below give T cell receptor beta chains drawn from one sample of a study of CD8+ T cells in alopecia areata. Here immunoSEQ multiplex PCR was the method, and the copy in TCRdb shows in-frame clones only, minus some. Of about 110,000 clones in the sample, about 83% were seen once. The source material was CD8+ T cells sorted from blood, sampled at week 24, from a patient treated with tofacitinib. The receptor source for this set is a human donor with alopecia areata. Each CDR3 is given with its conserved first and last residue. The D gene is left open where the match is weak. A row's size may be missing; if present it is once, few, many or a size class.

CDR3: CASTRTGGSGQETQYF
DNA: TGTGCCAGCACGCGAACAGGGGGCAGTGGGCAAGAGACCCAGTACTTC
V: TRBV27
J: TRBJ2-5
size: .
length: 16
D: TRBD1

CDR3: CASSLSLAGVQETQYF
DNA: TGTGCCAGCAGCTTATCCCTAGCGGGGGTTCAAGAGACCCAGTACTTC
V: TRBV7-8
J: TRBJ2-5
size: .
length: 16
D: TRBD2

CDR3: CASSYSGMNTEAFF
DNA: TGTGCCAGCAGTTACAGCGGAATGAACACTGAAGCTTTCTTT
V: TRBV6-5
J: TRBJ1-1
size: .
length: 14
D: .

CDR3: CASSISSNTEAFF
DNA: TGTGCCAGTAGTATTTCCAGCAACACTGAAGCTTTCTTT
V: TRBV19
J: TRBJ1-1
size: .
length: 13
D: .

CDR3: CASSQVSLSEQFF
DNA: TGTGCCAGCAGCCAAGTGTCTCTAAGTGAGCAGTTCTTC
V: TRBV14
J: TRBJ2-1
size: .
length: 13
D: .

CDR3: CASSQEASSGAYEQYF
DNA: TGTGCCAGCAGCCAAGAGGCGTCTAGCGGGGCCTACGAGCAGTACTTC
V: TRBV4-2
J: TRBJ2-7
size: .
length: 16
D: TRBD2

CDR3: CASSLTRNNEQFF
DNA: TGTGCCAGCAGCTTAACGCGAAACAATGAGCAGTTCTTC
V: TRBV13
J: TRBJ2-1
size: .
length: 13
D: .

CDR3: CASSLTANTGELFF
DNA: TGTGCCAGCAGCTTGACTGCGAACACCGGGGAGCTGTTTTTT
V: TRBV7-9
J: TRBJ2-2
size: .
length: 14
D: .

CDR3: CASSPSMSYEQYF
DNA: TGTGCCAGCAGTCCAAGTATGAGCTACGAGCAGTACTTC
V: TRBV2
J: TRBJ2-7
size: .
length: 13
D: .

CDR3: CASSLGQPLSSYNEQFF
DNA: TGTGCCAGCAGTTTAGGACAGCCACTAAGCTCCTACAATGAGCAGTTCTTC
V: TRBV27
J: TRBJ2-1
size: .
length: 17
D: .

CDR3: CASSLVGGEQFF
DNA: TGCGCCAGCAGCTTGGTGGGGGGTGAGCAGTTCTTC
V: TRBV5-1
J: TRBJ2-1
size: few
length: 12
D: .

CDR3: CASSPDRVGSPLHF
DNA: TGTGCCAGCAGCCCGGACAGGGTGGGTTCACCCCTCCACTTT
V: TRBV7-2
J: TRBJ1-6
size: .
length: 14
D: TRBD1

CDR3: CASSRVGGRMSTEAFF
DNA: TGTGCCAGCAGTCGAGTCGGGGGGCGTATGAGCACTGAAGCTTTCTTT
V: TRBV27
J: TRBJ1-1
size: .
length: 16
D: .

CDR3: CAWSVLGRGLNQPQHF
DNA: TGTGCCTGGAGTGTACTTGGCAGGGGATTGAATCAGCCCCAGCATTTT
V: TRBV30
J: TRBJ1-5
size: .
length: 16
D: .

CDR3: CASSPSPPPRETQYF
DNA: TGTGCCAGCTCACCATCCCCTCCCCCCCGGGAGACCCAGTACTTC
V: TRBV18
J: TRBJ2-5
size: .
length: 15
D: .

CDR3: CASTHEGGGVNEQFF
DNA: TGTGCCAGCACCCATGAAGGGGGCGGGGTGAATGAGCAGTTCTTC
V: TRBV9
J: TRBJ2-1
size: .
length: 15
D: .

CDR3: CASSLEWANVLTF
DNA: TGTGCCAGTAGTCTGGAATGGGCCAACGTCCTGACTTTC
V: TRBV19
J: TRBJ2-6
size: .
length: 13
D: .

CDR3: CASSLRGSPDLEKLFF
DNA: TGTGCCAGCAGCTTAAGGGGGAGTCCTGACCTTGAAAAACTGTTTTTT
V: TRBV7-9
J: TRBJ1-4
size: few
length: 16
D: .

CDR3: CASSGAARWYEQYF
DNA: TGTGCCAGCAGTGGAGCGGCTAGGTGGTACGAGCAGTACTTC
V: TRBV2
J: TRBJ2-7
size: .
length: 14
D: .

CDR3: CSVGAGPSYEQYF
DNA: TGCAGCGTTGGAGCAGGGCCCTCCTACGAGCAGTACTTC
V: TRBV29-1
J: TRBJ2-7
size: .
length: 13
D: .

CDR3: CASSYRGTLNEKLFF
DNA: TGTGCCAGCAGTTACCGAGGGACACTTAATGAAAAACTGTTTTTT
V: TRBV6-5
J: TRBJ1-4
size: .
length: 15
D: .

CDR3: CSVGSNRGRGAFF
DNA: TGCAGTGTTGGGAGCAACAGGGGCAGAGGGGCTTTCTTT
V: TRBV29-1
J: TRBJ1-1
size: .
length: 13
D: TRBD1

CDR3: CASSLGGTGGDTQYF
DNA: TGTGCCAGCAGCTTAGGAGGGACAGGGGGAGATACGCAGTATTTT
V: TRBV11-3
J: TRBJ2-3
size: .
length: 15
D: TRBD1

CDR3: CASSFFAQGANYGYTF
DNA: TGTGCCAGCAGCTTTTTCGCACAGGGGGCAAACTATGGCTACACCTTC
V: TRBV2
J: TRBJ1-2
size: once
length: 16
D: TRBD1

CDR3: CASSPEGHYNQPQHF
DNA: TGTGCCAGCAGTCCTGAAGGACACTACAATCAGCCCCAGCATTTT
V: TRBV6-6
J: TRBJ1-5
size: .
length: 15
D: .